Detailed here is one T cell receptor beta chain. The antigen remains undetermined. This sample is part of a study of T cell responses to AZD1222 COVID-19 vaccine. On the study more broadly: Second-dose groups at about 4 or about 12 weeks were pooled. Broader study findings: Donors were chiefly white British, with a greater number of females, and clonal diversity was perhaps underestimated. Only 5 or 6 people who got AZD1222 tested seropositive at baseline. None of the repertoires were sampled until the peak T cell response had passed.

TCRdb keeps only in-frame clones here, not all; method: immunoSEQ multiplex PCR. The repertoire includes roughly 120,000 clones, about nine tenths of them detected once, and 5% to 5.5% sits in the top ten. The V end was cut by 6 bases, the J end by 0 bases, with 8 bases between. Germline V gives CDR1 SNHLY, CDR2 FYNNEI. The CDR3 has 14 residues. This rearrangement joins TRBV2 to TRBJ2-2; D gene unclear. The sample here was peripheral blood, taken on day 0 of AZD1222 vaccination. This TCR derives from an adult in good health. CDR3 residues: CASSDPSNTGELFF. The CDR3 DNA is TGTGCCAGCAGCGACCCATCGAACACCGGGGAGCTGTTTTTT.